The rows below give T cell receptor beta chains drawn from one sample of a study of shared clonotypes between healthy human individuals. Assay used: immunoSEQ multiplex PCR; TCRdb lists only in-frame clones, some missing. Of approximately 480,000 clones listed, around 79% are singletons. Source material: PBMCs. These receptors all come from a woman in her 40s in good health. Some clones in this sample may be carry-over from other donors' samples. Each CDR3 is given with its conserved first and last residue. D genes are given only for firm matches.

j_call: TRBJ2-1
d_call: .
v_call: TRBV7-9
cdr3_nt: TGTGCCAGCAGCTTAGCCCGGCCTGGGCAGTTCTTC
cdr3_aa: CASSLARPGQFF

j_call: TRBJ2-7
d_call: TRBD2
v_call: TRBV14
cdr3_nt: TGTGCCAGCAGTCTAATGACTAGCGGGAGATCTGGCGCCTACGAGCAGTACTTC
cdr3_aa: CASSLMTSGRSGAYEQYF

j_call: TRBJ1-1
d_call: .
v_call: TRBV6-5
cdr3_nt: TGTGCCAGCAGGCCCGGGACAAGTAACACTGAAGCTTTCTTT
cdr3_aa: CASRPGTSNTEAFF

j_call: TRBJ1-1
d_call: TRBD1
v_call: TRBV6-4
cdr3_nt: TGTGCCAGCAGTGGAAATGACAGGGGGCGATGGTCTTTCTTT
cdr3_aa: CASSGNDRGRWSFF

j_call: TRBJ2-5
d_call: TRBD2
v_call: TRBV28
cdr3_nt: TGTGCCAGCAGTCCCCCGGGACTAGCGGGAGCGGAGACCCAGTACTTC
cdr3_aa: CASSPPGLAGAETQYF

j_call: TRBJ2-1
d_call: .
v_call: TRBV9
cdr3_nt: TGTGCCAGCAGTCAGAGCGGCAATGAGCAGTTCTTC
cdr3_aa: CASSQSGNEQFF

j_call: TRBJ1-1
d_call: TRBD1
v_call: TRBV15
cdr3_nt: TGTGCCACCAGCACAAGACAGGGAAACACTGAAGCTTTCTTT
cdr3_aa: CATSTRQGNTEAFF

j_call: TRBJ2-7
d_call: .
v_call: TRBV21-1
cdr3_nt: TGTGCCAGCAGCAAAGCGACGTCTAGCGGGAGACTAGCCTACGAGCAGTACTTC
cdr3_aa: CASSKATSSGRLAYEQYF

j_call: TRBJ1-1
d_call: .
v_call: TRBV18
cdr3_nt: TGTGCCAGCTCCCAGCAGACCCTGTCGGACACTGAAGCTTTCTTT
cdr3_aa: CASSQQTLSDTEAFF

j_call: TRBJ2-3
d_call: .
v_call: TRBV7-2
cdr3_nt: TGTGCCAGCAGCCCGGACACTCGAAGCACAGATACGCAGTATTTT
cdr3_aa: CASSPDTRSTDTQYF

j_call: TRBJ2-7
d_call: .
v_call: TRBV28
cdr3_nt: TGTGCCAGCAGTTCGGACTGGACGAGAGAGCAGTACTTC
cdr3_aa: CASSSDWTREQYF

j_call: TRBJ1-3
d_call: TRBD1
v_call: TRBV7-9
cdr3_nt: TGTGCCAGCAGTCCAGGGGGTGGAAACACCATATATTTT
cdr3_aa: CASSPGGGNTIYF

j_call: TRBJ2-1
d_call: .
v_call: TRBV18
cdr3_nt: TGTGCCAGCTCACCACGCTCGGCAGCATACAATGAGCAGTTCTTC
cdr3_aa: CASSPRSAAYNEQFF